This TCR beta chain was found in a study of neurological immune-mediated disorders. This clonotype was recorded at least ten times. Healthy controls comprised blood bank volunteers in Maryland, USA. A total of 2 million PBMCs stored at -80 degrees C provided the unsorted libraries. By 5'RACE with 10-nucleotide random UMIs, the cDNA was made. TCRdb re-analysed the 5' RACE reads in MiXCR, keeping a single row per CDR3 protein. Of 50,000 or so distinct CDR3 sequences in the sample, 25% were seen once. The CDR3 is 12 amino acids. CDR1 and CDR2 from the germline V gene are DFQATT and SNEGSKA (reference sequence). Trimming took 3 bases from V and 2 from J, leaving 8 bases between them.

V and J are TRBV20-1 and TRBJ2-7; no clear D. Specimen: PBMCs. This sequence was found in a woman between 65 and 79 years old in good health. The CDR3 sequence: CSASKSAYEQYF. The CDR3 nucleotides are TGCAGTGCTAGTAAAAGCGCCTACGAGCAGTACTTC.